This T cell receptor beta chain was sequenced during a study of CD8 T cells in ankylosing spondylitis. Findings and limits, study-wide: In ankylosing spondylitis blood, a motif of fewer than 10 highly homologous TCR beta variants appeared characteristic. It was reported that disease-linked clones were significantly enriched in matched ankylosing spondylitis synovial fluid.

CDR3 length: 16 amino acids. From germline, CDR1 is MGHDK and CDR2 SYGVNS. V dropped 1 base and J dropped 2 bases, with 13 bases sitting between them. Researchers built TCR beta libraries using quantitative 5'-RACE with molecular barcodes. One entry per CDR3 protein, called by TCRdb with MiXCR from the 5' RACE reads. The sample shows approximately 440,000 distinct CDR3 sequences, approximately 17% of them seen only once. Only a few counts were recorded for this clonotype. Its antigen is not identified. Sequencing was done on a sample of blood, either unsorted or a sorted T cell fraction (not recorded which). The genes are TRBV25-1 and TRBJ2-3; D might be TRBD2 (5 bases). The sequence was obtained from a male donor with ankylosing spondylitis. DNA of the CDR3: TGTGCCAGCAGTGAATTGGGAGTGGGGAACACAGATACGCAGTATTTT. Translation gives CASSELGVGNTDTQYF. Full variable domain (outside the CDR3, taken from reference TRBV25-1 and TRBJ2-3): EADIYQTPRYLVIGTGKKITLECSQTMGHDKMYWYQQDPGMELHLIHYSYGVNSTEKGDLSSESTVSRIRTEHFPLTLESARPSHTSQYLCASSELGVGNTDTQYFGPGTRLTVL.